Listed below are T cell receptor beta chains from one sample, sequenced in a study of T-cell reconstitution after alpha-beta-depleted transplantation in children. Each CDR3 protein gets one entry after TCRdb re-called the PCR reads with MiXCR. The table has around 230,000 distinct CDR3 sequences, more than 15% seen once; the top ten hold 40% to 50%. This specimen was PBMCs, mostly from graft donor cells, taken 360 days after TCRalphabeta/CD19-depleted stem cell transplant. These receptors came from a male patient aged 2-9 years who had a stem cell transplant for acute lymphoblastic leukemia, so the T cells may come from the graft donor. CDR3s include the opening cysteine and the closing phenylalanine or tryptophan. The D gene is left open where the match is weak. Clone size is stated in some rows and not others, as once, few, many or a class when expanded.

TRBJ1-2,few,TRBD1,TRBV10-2,TGCGCCAGCAGTTGGGACAGAGCTAACTATGGCTACACCTTC,CASSWDRANYGYTF
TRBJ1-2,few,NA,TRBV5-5,TGTGCCAGCAGCCTTGGTTCGCGGGACTATGGCTACACCTTC,CASSLGSRDYGYTF
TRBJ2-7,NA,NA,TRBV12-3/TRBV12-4,TGTGCCAGCAGCCCCTCCGACAATTCCGAGCAGTACTTC,CASSPSDNSEQYF
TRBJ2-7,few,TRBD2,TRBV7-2,TGTGCCAGCAGCCCGACTAGCGGGGGATACGAGCAGTACTTC,CASSPTSGGYEQYF
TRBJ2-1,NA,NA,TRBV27,TGTGCCAGCAGTTTACGCGCCGGTTGGGGGATCTACAATGAGCAGTTCTTC,CASSLRAGWGIYNEQFF
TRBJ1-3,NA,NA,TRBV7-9,TGTGCCAGCAGCTTGCCGCAAGGGAGATCTGGAAACACCATATATTTT,CASSLPQGRSGNTIYF
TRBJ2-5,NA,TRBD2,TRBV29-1,TGCAGCGTTGACCCCGGGACTAGCGGAGGAGAGACCCAGTACTTC,CSVDPGTSGGETQYF
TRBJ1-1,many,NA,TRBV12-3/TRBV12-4,TGTGCCAGCAGCCCGTCCGGGACCGGGGGTGCTTTCTTT,CASSPSGTGGAFF
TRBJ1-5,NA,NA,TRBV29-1,TGCAGCGCGATAGGGGGGGGCACAGCTCAGCCCCAGCATTTT,CSAIGGGTAQPQHF
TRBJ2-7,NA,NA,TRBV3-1,TGTGCCAGCAGCCCCCAACTCCAAGGACTGGGCTACGAGCAGTACTTC,CASSPQLQGLGYEQYF
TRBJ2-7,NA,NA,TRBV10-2,TGCGCCAGCGCAATCGGACTGGTCGACGAGCAGTACTTC,CASAIGLVDEQYF
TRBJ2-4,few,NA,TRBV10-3,TGTGCCTCAGAGGAGTGGGGCTCCCTAGCCAAAAACATTCAGTACTTC,CASEEWGSLAKNIQYF
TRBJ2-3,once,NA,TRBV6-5,TGTGCCAGCAGTTATTCAGGGTCCGATACGCAGTATTTT,CASSYSGSDTQYF
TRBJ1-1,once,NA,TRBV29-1,TGCAGCGTTGAGAACTCCCAGGGGAACACTGAAGCTTTCTTT,CSVENSQGNTEAFF
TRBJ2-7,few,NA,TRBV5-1,TGCGCCAGCAGCGAATCGCGGGTTACCTACGAGCAGTACTTC,CASSESRVTYEQYF
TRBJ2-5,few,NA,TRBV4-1,TGCGCCAGCAGCCGAGCCTTAGGGGTGGAGACCCAGTACTTC,CASSRALGVETQYF
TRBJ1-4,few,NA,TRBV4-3,TGCGCCAGCAGCCAAGGGCGGGCAACTAATGAAAAACTGTTTTTT,CASSQGRATNEKLFF
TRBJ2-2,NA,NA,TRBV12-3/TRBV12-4,TGTGCCAGCAGTTTAGCTCCGGAGACCGGGGAGCTGTTTTTT,CASSLAPETGELFF
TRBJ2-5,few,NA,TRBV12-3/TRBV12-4,TGTGCCAGCAGTTTAGAAGCGGCCGGCCAAGAGACCCAGTACTTC,CASSLEAAGQETQYF
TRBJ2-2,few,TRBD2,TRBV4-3,TGCGCCAGCAGCCAAGAGATTAGCGGGAGGATTACCGGGGAGCTGTTTTTT,CASSQEISGRITGELFF
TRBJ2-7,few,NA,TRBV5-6,TGTGCCAGCAGCTTGGTTGCGCTGACTTTGTACGAGCAGTACTTC,CASSLVALTLYEQYF
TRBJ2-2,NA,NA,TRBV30,TGTGCCTGGAGTGTATTAATGCGAACCGGGGAGCTGTTTTTT,CAWSVLMRTGELFF
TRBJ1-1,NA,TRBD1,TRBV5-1,TGCGCCAGCAGCTTGCCTGCCGGGACAGGGAGAGGTCTTGTCACTGAAGCTTTCTTT,CASSLPAGTGRGLVTEAFF
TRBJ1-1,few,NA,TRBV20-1,TGCTGTGCTAGAGATAGGCTACCGGGCATGAACACTGAAGCTTTCTTT,CCARDRLPGMNTEAFF
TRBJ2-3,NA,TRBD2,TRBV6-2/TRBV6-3,TGTGCCAGCAGTTACCGGCTAACCGGGACTAGCGGGGGGGCCGGTCCCCTCTACGGGCAGTATTTT,CASSYRLTGTSGGAGPLYGQYF
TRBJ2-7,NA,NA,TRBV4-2,TGTGCCAGCAGCCAAGTAGACCGGTCGAGCGAGCAGTACTTC,CASSQVDRSSEQYF
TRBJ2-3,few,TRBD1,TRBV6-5,TGTGCCAGCAGTTATTCGGGACAGGTTGGAGATACGCAGTATTTT,CASSYSGQVGDTQYF
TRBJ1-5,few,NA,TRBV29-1,TGCAGCGTGGCGGGACGGATCAATCAGCCCCAGCATTTT,CSVAGRINQPQHF
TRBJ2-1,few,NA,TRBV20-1,TGCAGTGCTAGAGATTCAAGAGGACAGCCCCAGTTCTTC,CSARDSRGQPQFF
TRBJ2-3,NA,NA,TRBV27,TGTGCCAGCAGTTTGCACCCCACAGATACGCAGTATTTT,CASSLHPTDTQYF
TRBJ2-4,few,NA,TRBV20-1,TGCAGTGCTAGCAATTTAGTGCGGTGCAAAAACATTCAGTACTTC,CSASNLVRCKNIQYF
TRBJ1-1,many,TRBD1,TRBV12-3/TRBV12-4,TGTGCCAGCAGTTTAACAGGGGAAACTGAAGCTTTCTTT,CASSLTGETEAFF
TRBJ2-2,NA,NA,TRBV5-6,TGTGCCAGCAGCTGGGCCGCGAACACCGGGGAGCTGTTTTTT,CASSWAANTGELFF
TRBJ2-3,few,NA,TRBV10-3,TGTGCCATCAGTGAACAAGGGGGTTGGGATACGCAGTATTTT,CAISEQGGWDTQYF
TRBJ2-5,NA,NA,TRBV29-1,TGCAGCGTTCGCAGGGACGGGACTCAAGAGACCCAGTACTTC,CSVRRDGTQETQYF
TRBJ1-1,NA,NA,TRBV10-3,TGTGCCATCAGTCCTAGGCCCAATATGCTGGGGGCTTTCTTT,CAISPRPNMLGAFF
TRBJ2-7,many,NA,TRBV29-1,TGCAGCGCCGAACAGGGGAAGGCGTTTATAGCGGTTAACGAGCAGTACTTC,CSAEQGKAFIAVNEQYF
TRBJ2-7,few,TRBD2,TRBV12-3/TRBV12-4,TGTGCCAGCAGACTAGCGGGGCCCTCCTACGAGCAGTACTTC,CASRLAGPSYEQYF
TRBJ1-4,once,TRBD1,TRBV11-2,TGTGCCAGCAGCTTAGGCCGGGACAGGGTAAATGAAAAACTGTTTTTT,CASSLGRDRVNEKLFF
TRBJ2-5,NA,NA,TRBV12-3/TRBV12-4,TGTGCCAGCAGTGTTGTGGAGACCCAGTACTTC,CASSVVETQYF
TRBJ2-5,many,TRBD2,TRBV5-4,TGTGCCAGCAGCTCCAAGACACTAGCGGGTACTCAAGAGACCCAGTACTTC,CASSSKTLAGTQETQYF
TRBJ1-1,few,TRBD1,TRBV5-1,TGCGCCAGCAGCTCGTGGGACAGGGGTGAAGCTTTCTTT,CASSSWDRGEAFF
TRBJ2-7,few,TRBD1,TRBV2,TGTGCCAGCAGCGATCGACAGGGCTGGGGCGAGCAGTACTTC,CASSDRQGWGEQYF
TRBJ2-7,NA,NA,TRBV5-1,TGCGCCAGCAGCTTGGACCTACTACTTGGCGAGCAGTACTTC,CASSLDLLLGEQYF
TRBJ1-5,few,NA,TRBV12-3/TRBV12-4,TGTGCCAGCAGCCCCCCCGGGGGCAATCAGCCCCAGCATTTT,CASSPPGGNQPQHF
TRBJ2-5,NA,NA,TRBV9,TGTGCCAGCAGCGGCCACCAGGGGGGCCAGCAAGAGACCCAGTACTTC,CASSGHQGGQQETQYF
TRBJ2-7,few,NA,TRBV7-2,TGTGCCAGCAGCTTCGCCCCGGGGGCAGGGAGAACCGAGCAGTACTTC,CASSFAPGAGRTEQYF
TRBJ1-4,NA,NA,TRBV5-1,TGCGCCAGCAGCACGGGGGGGAGTGCAACTAATGAAAAACTGTTTTTT,CASSTGGSATNEKLFF
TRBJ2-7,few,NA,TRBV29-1,TGCAGCGTTGATGGGGTAGACGAGCAGTACTTC,CSVDGVDEQYF
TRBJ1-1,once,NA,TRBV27,TGTGCCAGCAGTTTTGAGGGGCCCCCCTATTATATGAACACTGAAGCTTTCTTT,CASSFEGPPYYMNTEAFF
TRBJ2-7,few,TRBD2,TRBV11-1,TGTGCCAGCAGCAAATACTCGACTAGCGGGGGGTCTAGCTCCTACGAGCAGTACTTC,CASSKYSTSGGSSSYEQYF
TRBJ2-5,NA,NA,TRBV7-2,TGTGCCAGCAGCTTGTCCGGGGCCTCCGGGGAGACCCAGTACTTC,CASSLSGASGETQYF
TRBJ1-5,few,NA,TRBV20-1,TGCAGTGCTAGAAATGGGTTGGGTCAGCCCCAGCATTTT,CSARNGLGQPQHF